The 26 T cell receptor beta chains given below trace back to one sample, sequenced in a study of prognosis after radiotherapy for stage I lung cancer. Amplification of TCR beta CDR3 from genomic DNA used two-round multiplex PCR. With primers specific to each TRBV and TRBJ gene, the first-round PCR was performed. TCRdb itself ran the multiplex PCR reads through MiXCR, one entry per CDR3 protein. The sample lists around 16,000 distinct CDR3 sequences, 17% occurring once. The material sequenced was PBMCs, taken before or after stereotactic body radiation therapy (not recorded which). These receptor sequences come from a donor over 45 with non-small cell lung cancer.

This clonotype counts as medium-sized (0.01 to 0.1%). The V gene is TRBV15, the J gene TRBJ2-3; D possibly uses TRBD1 or TRBD2 (5 bases each). V lost 6 bases, J lost 0 bases, and 10 bases lay in between. This CDR3 is 14 amino acids long. The germline CDR1 and CDR2 sequences are LNHNV and YYDKDF (reference sequence). CDR3 sequence: CATSRGTSTDTQYF. DNA of the CDR3: TGTGCCACCAGTCGTGGGACGAGCACAGATACGCAGTATTTT.

Note on this clonotype: This may stem from a read error, because a much larger clone lies one nucleotide away. This chain joins TRBV20-1 and TRBJ2-5; 9 bases align to TRBD1. CDR1 DFQATT and CDR2 SNEGSKA come from the germline V gene (reference sequence). The CDR3 extends over 14 amino acids. In DNA form, the CDR3 reads TGCAGTGCTCCCGGGACAGGGAACCAAGAGTCCCAGTACTTC. This codes for CSAPGTGNQESQYF.

This clonotype was seen ten or more times. The rearrangement uses TRBV5-5 and TRBJ2-3, with D possibly TRBD2 on 6 matching bases. This CDR3 comprises 16 residues. Trimming stripped 0 bases from V and 0 bases from J, with 11 bases between. Germline V lookup: CDR1 SGHKS, CDR2 YYEKEE (reference sequence). The chain's CDR3 is CASSLAGGLSTDTQYF. As DNA, the CDR3 is TGTGCCAGCAGCTTGGCCGGGGGATTAAGCACAGATACGCAGTATTTT.

This clonotype occurred many times. This rearrangement joins TRBV11-1 to TRBJ2-2; 7 nucleotides align to TRBD1. Germline assignment: CDR1 SGHAT and CDR2 FQDESV (reference sequence). V was pared by 5 bases and J by 5 bases, with 8 bases of the junction left unmatched. The CDR3 runs 15 residues. In DNA, the CDR3 is TGTGCCAGCAGCCCCGACAGGGTGGGGACCGGGGAGCTGTTTTTT. Its protein product is CASSPDRVGTGELFF.

This clonotype was found once. CDR3 sequence (DNA): TGTGCCAGCAGTACGGGACAGGGTCTTGAGACCCAGTACTTC. Translation gives CASSTGQGLETQYF. V is TRBV28 and J is TRBJ2-5, with 9 bases identical to TRBD1. V was clipped by 5 bases and J by 5 bases; unmatched bases: 6. Per germline, CDR1 MDHEN and CDR2 SYDVKM. This CDR3 is built from 14 residues. The full variable domain, completed using reference TRBV28 and TRBJ2-5, is DVKVTQSSRYLVKRTGEKVFLECVQDMDHENMFWYRQDPGLGLRLIYFSYDVKMKEKGDIPEGYSVSREKKERFSLILESASTNQTSMYLCASSTGQGLETQYFGPGTRLLVL.

This clonotype showed up many times. This sequence joins TRBV12-3 or TRBV12-4 and TRBJ1-2, with TRBD1 matching over 10 bases. The CDR3 consists of 14 residues. V dropped 5 bases and J dropped 4; count of bases not matched to a gene: 4. The CDR3 sequence is CASSPTGGVYGYTF. CDR3 coding DNA: TGTGCCAGCAGTCCGACAGGGGGCGTCTATGGCTACACCTTC.

This clonotype has a count of ten or more. The rearrangement links TRBV6-2 or TRBV6-3 to TRBJ1-2, with D possibly TRBD1 on 6 matching bases. Trimming pared 2 bases from V and 5 bases from J, leaving 15 bases between. CDR3 length equals 15 residues. The germline gives CDR1 MNHEY, CDR2 SVGEGT. The CDR3 nucleotides read TGTGCCAGCAGTTACATCCCAGGGGCCCTTTATGGCTACACCTTC. Translating it yields CASSYIPGALYGYTF.

This clonotype is classed as medium-sized. The rearrangement uses TRBV20-1 and TRBJ2-3, with D possibly called TRBD1 or TRBD2 (6 bases each). The CDR3 contains 15 residues. Germline V CDR1 and CDR2: DFQATT, SNEGSKA (reference sequence). The ends were cut back, 3 bases at V and 1 base at J, with 14 bases in the middle. The CDR3 reads CSASPLGGRTDTQYF. For the CDR3, the DNA is TGCAGTGCTAGTCCCTTAGGGGGGCGCACAGATACGCAGTATTTT.

The table lists this clonotype with many counts. The CDR3 coding sequence is TGTGCCAGCAGCGTAGAACCCCTGGGGGAGACCCAGTACTTC. Translation gives CASSVEPLGETQYF. The V call is TRBV9, the J call TRBJ2-5; D remains unclear. Trimming took 0 bases from V and 5 from J, leaving 11 bases between them. The CDR3 totals 14 residues. Germline loops: CDR1 SGDLS, CDR2 YYNGEE.

This clonotype has a count of ten or more. This chain uses TRBV5-6 with TRBJ2-3; 8 nucleotides agree with TRBD1. Germline CDR1 reads SGHDT; CDR2 reads YYEEEE. The CDR3 covers 16 residues. The J segment lost 2 bases and the V segment lost 4 bases, leaving 9 bases of the junction unmatched. CDR3 bases: TGTGCCAGCAGCCCGGGGGCAGGGGGCATCACAGATACGCAGTATTTT. Its translation is CASSPGAGGITDTQYF.

This clonotype was recorded at least ten times. The V and J genes are TRBV12-3 or TRBV12-4 and TRBJ2-7; 10 bases align to TRBD2. The CDR3 is 15 residues long. V lost 3 bases and J lost 7; bases outside the gene matches: 9. The chain's CDR3 is CASSFRAGGPGEQYF. The CDR3 DNA reads as TGTGCCAGCAGTTTTCGAGCGGGAGGGCCGGGGGAGCAGTACTTC.

Many counts were recorded for this clonotype. The rearrangement links TRBV7-9 to TRBJ2-6; D gene unclear. Germline CDR1 reads SEHNR; CDR2 reads FQNEAQ (reference sequence). The length of the CDR3 is 14 residues. The germline V and J ends were trimmed by 1 base and 1 base, with 2 bases remaining between them. The CDR3 nucleotides read TGTGCCAGCAGCTTAGGGTCTGGGGCCAACGTCCTGACTTTC. Its translation is CASSLGSGANVLTF.

This clonotype was seen many times. The chain carries TRBV19 and TRBJ2-3, with D possibly being TRBD1 (5 bases). Trimming removed 5 bases from V and 6 bases from J, with 15 bases in between. The CDR3 totals 14 residues. Germline V lookup: CDR1 LNHDA, CDR2 SQIVND (reference sequence). CDR3 in DNA: TGTGCCAGTAGTCCTGTGCCCAGGGATGATACGCAGTATTTT. Protein product: CASSPVPRDDTQYF.

At least ten counts were recorded for this clonotype. The chain is built from TRBV7-3 and TRBJ2-3, with D possibly TRBD2 on 7 matching bases. V lost 1 base to trimming and J lost 8 bases, with 16 bases between them. The V gene's germline CDR1 is SGHTA and CDR2 FQGTGA. This CDR3 has 15 residues. CDR3 sequence reads: CASSLNGGGKGTQYF. The CDR3, as DNA: TGTGCCAGCAGCTTAAATGGGGGGGGCAAAGGTACGCAGTATTTT.

By share, this clonotype ranks as medium-sized. This chain connects TRBV25-1 to TRBJ2-7; the D gene could be TRBD1 or TRBD2 (6 bases each). CDR3 length equals 15 residues. The germline CDR1 and CDR2 sequences are MGHDK and SYGVNS. Trimming shortened V by 4 bases and J by 2 bases, and 15 bases separated the two germline ends. The DNA for the CDR3 is TGTGCCAGCAGTGGGAGGGGGTCCAATGCCTACGAGCAGTACTTC. This translates into CASSGRGSNAYEQYF.

This clonotype was counted many times. V and J are TRBV3-1 and TRBJ1-6; D is undetermined. Trimming took off 3 bases at V and 6 bases at J, with 12 bases between the two ends. Per the germline V gene, CDR1 is LGHDT and CDR2 is YNNKEL (reference sequence). CDR3 length equals 15 residues. The CDR3 protein is CASSHLGGSNSPLHF. The DNA of the CDR3 is TGTGCCAGCAGCCATCTGGGCGGGAGTAATTCACCCCTCCACTTT.

This clonotype was detected ten times or more. This may come from a read error, since a much larger clone is one base off. The rearrangement joins TRBV11-1 to TRBJ2-2, with TRBD1 identical over 7 bases. V shed 5 bases, J shed 7 bases, and the junction held 10 bases outside the gene matches. In germline, CDR1 is SGHAT, CDR2 FQDESV (reference sequence). This CDR3 has 15 amino acids. CDR3 amino acids: CASSPDRVGIGELFF. CDR3 DNA: TGTGCCAGCAGCCCCGACAGGGTGGGGATCGGGGAGCTGTTTTTT.

This clonotype was found many times. The genes are TRBV12-3 or TRBV12-4 and TRBJ2-5; 10 nucleotides agree with TRBD2. The CDR3 runs to 15 residues. Unmatched junction bases numbered 4, after V lost 2 bases and J lost 4 bases. Here the CDR3 DNA reads TGTGCCAGCAGTTTAACTAGCGGGAATGCAGAGACCCAGTACTTC. Translation: CASSLTSGNAETQYF.

V and J are TRBV6-1 and TRBJ2-7, with D possibly TRBD2 on 5 matching bases. The CDR3 contains 12 residues. V dropped 0 bases and J dropped 6 bases, with 6 bases sitting between them. CDR1 is MNHNS and CDR2 is SASEGT in the germline V gene. CDR3 sequence: CASSEAGGEQYF. CDR3 coding DNA: TGTGCCAGCAGTGAAGCCGGAGGCGAGCAGTACTTC.

In this sample, this clonotype turned up many times. CDR3 in DNA: TGTGCCAGCAGCTTACCCCCCGGCAGGGGGCGATCACCCCTCCACTTT. Amino acids: CASSLPPGRGRSPLHF. V usage is TRBV7-9 and J usage is TRBJ1-6; 8 nucleotides align to TRBD1. The germline CDR1 and CDR2 sequences are SEHNR and FQNEAQ (reference sequence). The CDR3 totals 16 residues. V lost 2 bases to trimming and J lost 10 bases; unmatched junction nucleotides: 10.

This clonotype has a count of ten or more. The rearrangement links TRBV7-6 to TRBJ2-7; TRBD2 matches 8 bases. The CDR3 sequence is 18 residues long. V shed 4 bases and J 4 bases; nucleotides not matched to a gene: 18. Germline loops: CDR1 SGHVS, CDR2 FNYEAQ. The CDR3 DNA sequence: TGTGCCAGCAGCTCCCCTCGGCCGCCGGGACTAGGAGGGTACGAGCAGTACTTC. Its translation is CASSSPRPPGLGGYEQYF.

There are many counts of this clonotype. The J gene is TRBJ1-5, the V gene TRBV18, with 9 nucleotides matching TRBD1. V was pared by 6 bases and J by 6 bases, with 3 bases of the junction left unmatched. This CDR3 spans 13 amino acids. Germline lookup yields CDR1 KGHSH and CDR2 LQKENI. In DNA form, the CDR3 reads TGTGCCAGCTCGGGGACAGGGTTTCAGCCCCAGCATTTT. Its translation: CASSGTGFQPQHF.

This clonotype was seen at least ten times. The chain has TRBV3-1 and TRBJ2-2, with D maybe TRBD2 (6 bases). In germline, CDR1 is LGHDT, CDR2 YNNKEL (reference sequence). Trimming pared 4 bases from V and 6 bases from J, leaving 9 bases between. The CDR3 runs 13 residues. CDR3 sequence: CASSLGRSGELFF. CDR3 in DNA: TGTGCCAGCAGCCTTGGGAGGTCCGGGGAGCTGTTTTTT.

A note on this clonotype: A much larger clonotype is one base distant, so this may be a read error. The chain links TRBV5-4 to TRBJ2-5; no reliable D call. This CDR3 is built from 13 residues. Trimming removed 1 base from V and 2 bases from J, with 6 bases in between. CDR1 and CDR2 (germline): SGHNT, YYREEE (reference sequence). For the CDR3, the DNA is TGTGCCAGCAGCTTGCTGGGGCAAGAGACCCAGTACTTC. Encoded protein: CASSLLGQETQYF.

This clonotype was counted at least ten times. The chain uses TRBV5-1 and TRBJ1-1; 7 bases align to TRBD1. CDR3 length: 13 amino acids. With 2 bases clipped from V and 3 bases from J, the junction kept 1 base outside the gene matches. CDR1 is SGHRS and CDR2 is YFSETQ in the germline V gene. CDR3: CASSLQGYTEAFF. The CDR3 DNA reads as TGCGCCAGCAGCTTACAGGGGTACACTGAAGCTTTCTTT. The full variable domain, with the rest looked up from reference TRBV5-1 and TRBJ1-1, is KAGVTQTPRYLIKTRGQQVTLSCSPISGHRSVSWYQQTPGQGLQFLFEYFSETQRNKGNFPGRFSGRQFSNSRSEMNVSTLELGDSALYLCASSLQGYTEAFFGQGTRLTVV.

This clonotype came up many times. The chain couples TRBV18 to TRBJ1-5; TRBD1 is a possible D gene (6 bases). The CDR3 covers 15 residues. Germline V gene lookup returns CDR1 KGHSH and CDR2 LQKENI. Trimming removed 6 bases from V and 2 bases from J, with 14 bases in between. CDR3 region: CASSLGGAGNQPQHF. The CDR3, as DNA: TGTGCCAGCTCCCTTGGGGGGGCAGGCAATCAGCCCCAGCATTTT.